Following are 22 T cell receptor beta chains from one sample sequenced in a study of T-cell reconstitution after alpha-beta-depleted transplantation in children. Unique molecular identifiers were used to barcode this TCRbeta library. TCRdb recomputed calls from the PCR reads with MiXCR, one row per CDR3 protein. The sample carries 130,000 to 150,000 distinct CDR3 sequences, around 10% recorded once. The sequencing used PBMCs, mostly from graft donor cells, collected 180 days after TCRalphabeta/CD19-depleted stem cell transplant. These receptors were collected from a female patient aged 2-15 years who had a stem cell transplant for congenital amegakaryocytic thrombocytopenia, so the T cells may come from the graft donor.

This clonotype was seen only once. This clone may be a read error of a much larger clone one base away. This chain joins TRBV29-1 and TRBJ2-1; D remains ambiguous. CDR3 length: 11 amino acids. V shed 4 bases and J shed 6 bases, with 7 bases lying between them. From germline, CDR1 is SQVTM and CDR2 ANQGSEA. Here the CDR3 reads CSVAESNEQFF. CDR3 in DNA: TGCAGCGTTGCGGAGAGCAATGAGCAGTTCTTC.

On this clonotype itself: Since a much larger clone is just one base distant, this may be a read error. The chain combines TRBV7-9 with TRBJ1-1, with D possibly matching TRBD1 (5 bases). CDR1 is SEHNR, CDR2 FQNEAQ, per germline (reference sequence). The CDR3 totals 13 residues. This chain's CDR3 is CASSGPLKTEAFF. The CDR3 DNA sequence: TGTGCCAGCTCGGGGCCGTTGAAAACTGAAGCTTTCTTT.

This clonotype was seen at least ten times. This chain uses TRBV28 with TRBJ2-4; either TRBD1 or TRBD2 may fit D (6 bases each). Germline V gene sequence: CDR1 MDHEN, CDR2 SYDVKM. This CDR3 is 17 amino acids long. V was pared by 2 bases and J by 0 bases, with 14 bases between. This CDR3 reads CASSLGGQRLAKNIQYF. The CDR3 DNA follows: TGTGCCAGCAGTTTAGGGGGGCAGAGACTAGCCAAAAACATTCAGTACTTC. Supplemented by reference TRBV28 and TRBJ2-4, the full variable domain reads DVKVTQSSRYLVKRTGEKVFLECVQDMDHENMFWYRQDPGLGLRLIYFSYDVKMKEKGDIPEGYSVSREKKERFSLILESASTNQTSMYLCASSLGGQRLAKNIQYFGAGTRLSVL.

This clonotype has a count of ten or more. The rearrangement links TRBV5-6 to TRBJ2-6, with TRBD1 identical over 8 bases. Germline V gene sequence: CDR1 SGHDT, CDR2 YYEEEE. This CDR3 is 16 amino acids long. Trimming removed 7 bases from V and 0 bases from J; junction bases left unmatched: 6. The CDR3 DNA reads as TGTGCCAGCTTTCCGACAGGGGTCTCTGGGGCCAACGTCCTGACTTTC. This gives the protein CASFPTGVSGANVLTF.

A few counts support this clonotype. The rearrangement uses TRBV20-1 and TRBJ1-4; D is unresolved. Germline V gene sequence: CDR1 DFQATT, CDR2 SNEGSKA (reference sequence). Trimming left V 3 bases short and J 8 bases short, with 16 bases between. The CDR3 runs 14 residues. The CDR3 DNA reads as TGCAGTGCTAGGTCTGTGGGCGAAGGGGAAAAACTGTTTTTT. It translates to CSARSVGEGEKLFF.

This clonotype came up once. V is TRBV7-6 and J is TRBJ2-1; D gene ambiguous. V shed 0 bases and J shed 5 bases, with 11 bases lying between them. CDR3 length equals 15 residues. CDR1 and CDR2 (germline): SGHVS, FNYEAQ. The CDR3 spells CASSLAVGFHNEQFF. The CDR3 nucleotides are TGTGCCAGCAGCTTAGCGGTGGGGTTCCACAATGAGCAGTTCTTC.

This clonotype was recorded at least ten times. V usage is TRBV6-2 or TRBV6-3 and J usage is TRBJ1-1; the D is unclear. Between the trimmed V and J ends, which lost 6 bases and 5 bases, there was a span of 7 bases. CDR1 and CDR2 from the germline V gene are MNHEY and SVGEGT. This CDR3 contains 11 residues. CDR3 sequence: CASSIGTEAFF. CDR3 nucleotides: TGTGCCAGCAGCATAGGAACTGAAGCTTTCTTT.

Ten or more counts support this clonotype. The CDR3 coding sequence is TGTGCCAGCTCACCGGCCTCGGAGCAGCCCCAGCATTTT. The encoded protein is CASSPASEQPQHF. The rearrangement links TRBV18 to TRBJ1-5; D uncertain. The CDR3 is 13 residues long. Germline CDR1 reads KGHSH; CDR2 reads LQKENI. V lost 3 bases, J lost 7 bases, and 10 bases lay in between.

Points on this clonotype: A much larger clone lies a single base off, so this may be a read error. J is TRBJ2-1 and V is TRBV24-1; a possible D gene is TRBD2 (5 bases). The germline gives CDR1 KGHDR, CDR2 SFDVKD. This CDR3 contains 15 residues. The CDR3 is CATSDPHPGNNERFF. The CDR3 DNA is TGTGCCACCAGTGACCCGCATCCGGGAAACAATGAGCGGTTCTTC.

The CDR3 loop reads CASRARGGETQYF. The CDR3 DNA reads TGTGCCAGCAGGGCCAGGGGGGGAGAGACCCAGTACTTC. The chain employs TRBV12-3 or TRBV12-4 and TRBJ2-5; D may correspond to TRBD1 or TRBD2 (7 bases each). V lost 6 bases and J lost 4, with 12 bases in between. The CDR3 has 13 amino acids.

This clonotype came up a few times. The rearrangement uses TRBV6-5 and TRBJ2-4; D gene ambiguous. The CDR3 runs 16 residues. Germline V gene lookup returns CDR1 MNHEY and CDR2 SVGAGI. Between the trimmed V and J ends, which lost 0 bases and 0 bases, there was a span of 9 bases. This CDR3 reads CASSYSWAVAKNIQYF. The CDR3 DNA reads TGTGCCAGCAGTTACTCCTGGGCAGTAGCCAAAAACATTCAGTACTTC.

This clonotype was seen repeatedly, ten times or more. The V call is TRBV5-1, the J call TRBJ2-1; D is undetermined. V was cut by 4 bases and J by 5 bases, with 13 bases left in between. CDR3 size: 14 residues. Germline CDR1 reads SGHRS; CDR2 reads YFSETQ. The CDR3 loop is CASSPGRTDNEQFF. The CDR3 region has the DNA TGCGCCAGCAGCCCAGGACGCACTGACAATGAGCAGTTCTTC.

This sequence joins TRBV29-1 and TRBJ2-2; 7 bases are shared with TRBD1. Per the germline V gene, CDR1 is SQVTM and CDR2 is ANQGSEA. The ends lost 7 bases at V and 7 bases at J; junction bases unmatched: 12. This CDR3 is 14 amino acids long. In DNA form, the CDR3 reads TGCAGCGGGAGACAGGGTCGAACTGACGGGGAGCTGTTTTTT. Translation gives CSGRQGRTDGELFF.

In this sample, this clonotype turned up many times. CDR3 bases: TGCAGTGCTCCGGGACTTAGCACAGATACGCAGTATTTT. Translated: CSAPGLSTDTQYF. The rearrangement links TRBV20-1 to TRBJ2-3; the D gene is possibly TRBD2 (6 bases). The V end lost 5 bases, the J end lost 0 bases, and 9 bases lay between the germline ends. In germline, CDR1 is DFQATT, CDR2 SNEGSKA (reference sequence). This CDR3 has 13 residues.

At least ten counts were recorded for this clonotype. The CDR3 loop is CASSLVRGSVEKLFF. For the CDR3, the DNA is TGTGCCAGCAGTTTAGTTCGAGGGTCGGTCGAAAAACTGTTTTTT. The chain employs TRBV12-3 or TRBV12-4 and TRBJ1-4; no firm D call. V shed 1 base and J shed 8 bases, with 14 bases lying between them. There are 15 residues in the CDR3.

In its sample, this clonotype was seen many times. The V call is TRBV7-2, the J call TRBJ2-2; no clear D gene. Germline assignment: CDR1 SGHTA and CDR2 FQGNSA. The CDR3 length is 14 residues. The V gene lost 2 bases and the J gene lost 4 bases, with 8 bases spanning the gap. The CDR3 coding sequence is TGTGCCAGCAGCTTAAGGGATCGCACCGGGGAGCTGTTTTTT. It yields the protein CASSLRDRTGELFF.

This chain links TRBV20-1 with TRBJ1-5; the D is unclear. The CDR3 contains 13 residues. V shed 1 base and J shed 4 bases, with 8 bases lying between them. Germline-derived CDR1 and CDR2 are DFQATT and SNEGSKA (reference sequence). The CDR3 loop reads CSARGALNQPQHF. CDR3 coding DNA: TGCAGTGCTAGAGGAGCCCTTAATCAGCCCCAGCATTTT.

This clonotype was found many times. This chain's CDR3 is CSVEDYGPGDTQYF. The CDR3 DNA reads as TGCAGCGTTGAAGATTACGGGCCAGGGGATACGCAGTATTTT. The gene calls are TRBV29-1 and TRBJ2-3; D may be TRBD1 (5 bases). CDR3 length equals 14 residues. Trimming shortened V by 0 bases and J by 6 bases, and 13 bases separated the two germline ends. The germline V gene encodes CDR1 SQVTM and CDR2 ANQGSEA.

The genes are TRBV20-1 and TRBJ1-4, with 7 bases identical to TRBD1. V lost 5 bases and J lost 3; bases outside the gene matches: 6. Germline CDR1 DFQATT, CDR2 SNEGSKA (reference sequence). The CDR3 sequence is 14 residues long. The CDR3, as DNA: TGCAGTGCTCCTCAGGGGGTGCCTAATGAAAAACTGTTTTTT. Protein sequence: CSAPQGVPNEKLFF.

This clonotype was observed at least ten times. This chain uses TRBV12-3 or TRBV12-4 with TRBJ2-4; D is uncertain. The V gene lost 0 bases and the J gene lost 4 bases, with 10 bases spanning the gap. CDR3 length: 15 residues. The CDR3 loop reads CASSLARRVKNIQYF. The CDR3 region has the DNA TGTGCCAGCAGTTTAGCTAGACGGGTGAAAAACATTCAGTACTTC.

This clonotype has more than one count but fewer than ten. This rearrangement joins TRBV20-1 to TRBJ2-7, with unresolved D. Germline assignment: CDR1 DFQATT and CDR2 SNEGSKA (reference sequence). Trimming took off 6 bases at V and 1 base at J, with 10 bases between the two ends. CDR3 length: 12 amino acids. This CDR3 is CSAGWTSYEQYF. The CDR3 DNA reads TGCAGTGCGGGGTGGACGTCCTACGAGCAGTACTTC.

This clonotype was recorded many times. This chain uses TRBV3-1 with TRBJ2-7, with TRBD2 identical over 8 bases. Germline CDR1 reads LGHDT; CDR2 reads YNNKEL (reference sequence). With 4 bases clipped from V and 1 base from J, the junction kept 3 bases outside the gene matches. The CDR3 has 14 amino acids. This CDR3 reads CASSLGTRSYEQYF. CDR3 sequence (DNA): TGTGCCAGCAGCCTCGGGACTAGATCCTACGAGCAGTACTTC.